These 28 T cell receptor beta chains were sequenced from one sample in a study of T cells in Graves' hyperthyroidism and ophthalmopathy. TCR beta CDR3 region amplification was performed from RNA transcripts. With the HTBI primer set, the TCR CDR3 went through a first round of RT-PCR. TCRdb independently ran MiXCR on the multiplex PCR reads; one entry per CDR3 protein. This sample has fewer than 650,000 distinct CDR3 sequences, with 12% to 15% found just once. Sequencing was performed on blood. These receptors came from a woman between 40 and 55 years old with Graves' hyperthyroidism.

Many counts were recorded for this clonotype. The chain employs TRBV6-2 or TRBV6-3 and TRBJ2-3, with TRBD2 as a possible D gene (6 bases). Trimming took 7 bases from V and 1 from J, leaving 15 bases between them. The CDR3 covers 15 residues. CDR1 is MNHEY, CDR2 SVGEGT, per germline. CDR3 sequence (DNA): TGTGCCAGCACCCCCTTGGGGGAGGGCACAGATACGCAGTATTTT. This translates into CASTPLGEGTDTQYF.

This clonotype came up many times. The CDR3 DNA reads TGCAGCGTTGAGCGGCTAGCGGGGACCGGGGAGCTGTTTTTT. Its protein product is CSVERLAGTGELFF. The rearrangement uses TRBV29-1 and TRBJ2-2; TRBD2 aligns across 9 bases. V lost 3 bases and J lost 5; bases outside the gene matches: 4. The CDR3 totals 14 residues. The germline V gene has CDR1 SQVTM and CDR2 ANQGSEA.

This clonotype came up many times. The gene calls are TRBV6-1 and TRBJ1-2, with D perhaps matching TRBD1 (6 bases). The CDR3 is 15 residues long. CDR1 and CDR2 from the germline V gene are MNHNS and SASEGT. The ends were cut back, 1 base at V and 3 bases at J, with 12 bases in the middle. CDR3 sequence: CASSEGQGQHYGYTF. For the CDR3, the DNA is TGTGCCAGCAGTGAAGGGCAGGGGCAGCACTATGGCTACACCTTC.

This clonotype was seen many times. The rearrangement links TRBV3-1 to TRBJ2-3; D unclear. CDR1 is LGHDT and CDR2 is YNNKEL in the germline V gene (reference sequence). The CDR3 extends over 14 amino acids. V dropped 5 bases and J dropped 0 bases, with 9 bases sitting between them. This CDR3 is CASSVDTSTDTQYF. The CDR3 DNA follows: TGTGCCAGCAGCGTCGACACGAGCACAGATACGCAGTATTTT.

This clonotype was seen ten or more times. The chain carries TRBV28 and TRBJ2-7; 7 bases map to TRBD1. The CDR3 covers 16 residues. The V segment lost 6 bases and the J segment 1 base; nucleotides outside the gene matches: 12. Germline V lookup: CDR1 MDHEN, CDR2 SYDVKM. The CDR3 sequence: CASRVTGTAPSYEQYF. The CDR3 DNA is TGTGCCAGCAGAGTGACCGGGACAGCGCCTTCCTACGAGCAGTACTTC.

There are a few counts of this clonotype. The gene calls are TRBV6-1 and TRBJ2-2; D call uncertain. The CDR3 runs to 12 residues. Germline CDR1 MNHNS, CDR2 SASEGT. Trimming removed 5 bases at V and 5 bases at J, with 6 bases between. For the CDR3, the DNA is TGTGCCAGCAGTTATTTTACCGGGGAGCTGTTTTTT. Its translation is CASSYFTGELFF.

This clonotype was detected many times. The genes are TRBV7-3 and TRBJ2-6; D is undetermined. V lost 5 bases and J 0 bases, leaving 11 bases between the germline ends. Germline values: CDR1 SGHTA, CDR2 FQGTGA. This CDR3 has 16 amino acids. The CDR3 DNA reads as TGTGCCAGCAGCCCCATGGCAAGCTCTGGGGCCAACGTCCTGACTTTC. This translates into CASSPMASSGANVLTF.

This clonotype was recorded many times. The V and J genes are TRBV4-1 and TRBJ2-7, with D unclear. CDR1 is MGHRA, CDR2 YSYEKL, per germline. The germline V and J ends were trimmed by 7 bases and 0 bases, with 13 bases remaining between them. The CDR3 is 14 amino acids. CDR3 amino acids: CASTTMVGSYEQYF. The CDR3 DNA sequence: TGCGCCAGCACCACGATGGTCGGCTCCTACGAGCAGTACTTC.

This clonotype was seen a handful of times. J is TRBJ1-3 and V is TRBV28; D ambiguous. The CDR3 is 13 residues long. Germline CDR1 MDHEN, CDR2 SYDVKM. V was trimmed by 3 bases and J by 2 bases, leaving 5 bases between them. The DNA for the CDR3 is TGTGCCAGCAGTTTCAGGCCTGGAAACACCATATATTTT. As protein: CASSFRPGNTIYF.

This clonotype was counted only a few times. V is TRBV20-1 and J is TRBJ2-1, with D tentatively TRBD2 (5 bases). Per germline, CDR1 DFQATT and CDR2 SNEGSKA (reference sequence). The V gene lost 5 bases and the J gene lost 7 bases, with 24 bases spanning the gap. CDR3 size: 16 residues. In DNA form, the CDR3 reads TGCAGTGCTCGCCTAGTAGACTACGGATATGCGAATGAGCAGTTCTTC. Its protein product is CSARLVDYGYANEQFF.

This clonotype was found once. The chain has TRBV19 and TRBJ1-3; D uncertain. The germline V and J ends were trimmed by 4 bases and 4 bases, with 11 bases remaining between them. This CDR3 has 14 amino acids. Looked up from germline, CDR1 is LNHDA and CDR2 is SQIVND (reference sequence). CDR3: CASSSSGIGNTIYF. The CDR3 DNA is TGTGCCAGTAGTAGTTCTGGGATCGGAAACACCATATATTTT.

This clonotype has ten or more counts. V usage is TRBV28 and J usage is TRBJ2-7; the match to TRBD2 covers 14 bases. CDR1 is MDHEN and CDR2 is SYDVKM in the germline V gene. Trimming at V came to 6 bases and at J to 7 bases, leaving 8 bases not matched to a gene. CDR3 length: 15 amino acids. CDR3 DNA sequence: TGTGCCAGCAGCCTCGGACTAGCGGGAGGAACTGAGCAGTACTTC. It codes for CASSLGLAGGTEQYF. The entire variable domain, with the rest obtained from reference TRBV28 and TRBJ2-7, is as follows: DVKVTQSSRYLVKRTGEKVFLECVQDMDHENMFWYRQDPGLGLRLIYFSYDVKMKEKGDIPEGYSVSREKKERFSLILESASTNQTSMYLCASSLGLAGGTEQYFGPGTRLTVT.

In this sample, this clonotype turned up many times. The CDR3 here is CASSVAGGALGNEQFF. The CDR3 nucleotides are TGTGCCAGCAGCGTAGCTGGGGGAGCCCTCGGCAATGAGCAGTTCTTC. The chain couples TRBV9 to TRBJ2-1, with D possibly being TRBD1 or TRBD2 (5 bases each). The CDR3 extends over 16 amino acids. Germline values: CDR1 SGDLS, CDR2 YYNGEE. The V gene lost 0 bases and the J gene lost 6 bases, with 16 bases spanning the gap.

In this sample, this clonotype turned up many times. The chain uses TRBV12-3 or TRBV12-4 and TRBJ2-3; TRBD1 matches 7 bases. V was pared by 7 bases and J by 6 bases, with 13 bases of the junction left unmatched. The CDR3 has 15 residues. The CDR3 nucleotides read TGTGCCAGCACCAAGAGGGACAGAAGATATGATACGCAGTATTTT. Translation: CASTKRDRRYDTQYF.

This clonotype was seen many times. The gene calls are TRBV6-2 or TRBV6-3 and TRBJ2-7; D gene ambiguous. V was cut by 2 bases and J by 6 bases, with 8 bases left in between. CDR1 and CDR2 from the germline V gene are MNHEY and SVGEGT. There are 12 residues in the CDR3. CDR3 nucleotide sequence: TGTGCCAGCAGTTACCCTGGTACCGAGCAGTACTTC. It codes for CASSYPGTEQYF.

Here the CDR3 DNA reads TGTGCCACCAGTGCAGGGACCTACAATGAGCAGTTCTTC. Translation: CATSAGTYNEQFF. The rearrangement joins TRBV24-1 to TRBJ2-1; tentative D call: TRBD1 (5 bases). The CDR3 is 13 amino acids. The germline gives CDR1 KGHDR, CDR2 SFDVKD. V was pared by 5 bases and J by 2 bases, with 6 bases between.

This clonotype has only a few counts. This rearrangement joins TRBV20-1 to TRBJ2-3; tentatively, D is TRBD2 (6 bases). The CDR3 sequence is 14 residues long. CDR1 and CDR2 (germline): DFQATT, SNEGSKA (reference sequence). V gave up 7 bases and J gave up 5 bases, with 19 bases separating them. The CDR3 nucleotides read TGCAGTGGGTCCTCGGGGGTTGGAAGAGATACGCAGTATTTT. Amino acids: CSGSSGVGRDTQYF.

The chain joins TRBV19 to TRBJ2-1; 9 nucleotides match TRBD1. CDR1 and CDR2 (germline): LNHDA, SQIVND (reference sequence). Germline trimming cut 0 bases from V and 9 bases from J; bases unmatched to any gene: 24. The CDR3 extends over 21 amino acids. CDR3 nucleotide sequence: TGTGCCAGTAGTATAGATCTTAGTCGGTCTTCCCCGACAGGGGGAAGGGGTGAGCAGTTCTTC. It codes for CASSIDLSRSSPTGGRGEQFF.

This clonotype showed up many times. The chain couples TRBV28 to TRBJ1-4; D gene ambiguous. Between the trimmed V and J ends, which lost 6 bases and 6 bases, there was a span of 11 bases. This CDR3 is built from 13 residues. Germline CDR1 and CDR2: MDHEN and SYDVKM. CDR3 residues: CASSYTVDEKLFF. The CDR3 nucleotides are TGTGCCAGCAGCTACACAGTGGATGAAAAACTGTTTTTT.

The rearrangement uses TRBV28 and TRBJ2-2; 9 nucleotides agree with TRBD2. The CDR3 is 16 residues long. CDR1 is MDHEN and CDR2 is SYDVKM in the germline V gene. Trimming took 5 bases from V and 4 from J; bases not matched to a gene: 8. This CDR3 is CASSPVAGAVTGELFF. The CDR3 DNA reads TGTGCCAGCAGTCCTGTAGCGGGAGCGGTCACCGGGGAGCTGTTTTTT.

A few counts support this clonotype. The chain's CDR3 is CSLRPIAGLETQYF. CDR3 sequence (DNA): TGCAGCCTTCGTCCCATAGCGGGATTGGAGACCCAGTACTTC. The chain employs TRBV29-1 and TRBJ2-5; TRBD2 matches 8 bases. Germline CDR1 reads SQVTM; CDR2 reads ANQGSEA. There are 14 residues in the CDR3. V was clipped by 8 bases and J by 5 bases; unmatched bases: 13.

This rearrangement joins TRBV11-2 to TRBJ1-1; D perhaps matches TRBD1 (6 bases). CDR3 length: 14 residues. Trimming took 4 bases from V and 1 from J, leaving 10 bases between them. CDR1 and CDR2 (germline): SGHAT, FQNNGV. In nucleotides, the CDR3 is TGTGCCAGCAGCTCGTTACAGGGGAACACTGAAGCTTTCTTT. Protein: CASSSLQGNTEAFF.

This clonotype has more than one count but fewer than ten. The chain combines TRBV5-6 with TRBJ2-7; 11 nucleotides align to TRBD2. The CDR3 extends over 17 amino acids. V was clipped by 2 bases and J by 3 bases; unmatched bases: 10. From germline, CDR1 is SGHDT and CDR2 YYEEEE. The CDR3 here is CASSFTSGSPPGYEQYF. In DNA, the CDR3 is TGTGCCAGCAGCTTCACTAGCGGGAGCCCGCCCGGCTACGAGCAGTACTTC.

This clonotype has just a few counts. The chain combines TRBV5-1 with TRBJ2-2, with TRBD1 identical over 10 bases. Germline assignment: CDR1 SGHRS and CDR2 YFSETQ. The CDR3 spans 16 residues. V lost 4 bases and J lost 7; bases outside the gene matches: 10. The CDR3 loop is CASSGGATGGNGELFF. CDR3 DNA sequence: TGCGCCAGCAGCGGGGGGGCGACAGGGGGCAACGGGGAGCTGTTTTTT.

This clonotype came up a few times. The CDR3 nucleotides are TGTGCCAGCAGCGCTGACAGGGGCAGCGATGGCTACACCTTC. Residues: CASSADRGSDGYTF. The chain joins TRBV6-1 to TRBJ1-2; 8 bases agree with TRBD1. The germline gives CDR1 MNHNS, CDR2 SASEGT. This CDR3 spans 14 amino acids. With V trimmed by 6 bases and J by 6 bases, 9 bases remained unmatched.

The V and J genes are TRBV27 and TRBJ2-1; TRBD1 matches 10 bases. This CDR3 is 15 amino acids long. Losses at the gene ends were 7 bases for V and 2 bases for J; bases not matched to a gene: 5. Looked up from germline, CDR1 is MNHEY and CDR2 is SMNVEV (reference sequence). The CDR3, as DNA: TGTGCCAGCAACAGCGGGACAGGGGCCTACAATGAGCAGTTCTTC. Residues: CASNSGTGAYNEQFF.

This clonotype has at least ten counts. This chain connects TRBV7-2 to TRBJ2-1; TRBD2 matches 11 bases. The CDR3 sequence is 15 residues long. V was pared by 5 bases and J by 5 bases, with 5 bases of the junction left unmatched. The germline gives CDR1 SGHTA, CDR2 FQGNSA. The CDR3 nucleotides read TGTGCCAGCAGCATGACTAGCGGGACCGACAATGAGCAGTTCTTC. Translated: CASSMTSGTDNEQFF.

Here the CDR3 reads CSARDYVLRAEAFF. The CDR3 nucleotides read TGCAGTGCTAGAGATTACGTTCTAAGGGCTGAAGCTTTCTTT. This chain joins TRBV20-1 and TRBJ1-1; no definite D call. The V end lost 0 bases, the J end lost 6 bases, and 14 bases lay between the germline ends. Germline CDR1 reads DFQATT; CDR2 reads SNEGSKA (reference sequence). The length of the CDR3 is 14 residues.